This T cell receptor (beta chain) was documented in a study of blood T cells in healthy people across ages (dated by TCRdb to 2015 to 2017). For the wider study: Template switching captured roughly one uniquely barcoded TCR beta cDNA molecule per two T cells in model experiments. Donors of different ages were randomly distributed across sequencing lanes to avoid experimental bias. Using the same blood draw, the study looked at two additional independent replicas of 1 million unique cDNA reads for two donors, one aged 18 to 30 and the other aged 80 or older. The donors were split into four age groups: young (average around 16 years), middle-aged (roughly 39), aged (over 55) and long-lived (approximately 80). Using deep sequencing normalized with unique cDNA molecular identifiers, the study measured how TCR beta repertoire diversity changes with age.

The method was 5' RACE. TCRdb lists the instrument as Illumina HiSeq 2500. A second PCR of 7 to 11 cycles was performed with a sample-barcoded 5' primer and a J-beta primer mix. A unique molecular identifier was introduced onto each TCR beta cDNA molecule by a template-switch 5' adaptor carrying 12 random nucleotides. Each sample yielded at least 2.5 million CDR3-containing paired-end reads. First-strand cDNA synthesis was performed from all RNA using the Mint cDNA synthesis kit, with priming by a TRBC-specific oligonucleotide. Following uracil-DNA glycosylase treatment, all cDNA underwent a first 18-cycle PCR with the universal primers M1SS and BC2_uni_R. Regarding the original processing steps: For normalization, 1 million high-quality reads were randomly selected from each sample, with every read carrying a distinct molecular identifier. Reads sharing molecular identifiers were discarded rather than binned into consensus sequences. CDR3 identification, clonotype clustering and error correction used MiTCR with a Q25 quality threshold and the strictest error-elimination algorithm. Lower-bound total TCR beta diversity was estimated with a nonparametric unseen species model using Euler transformation. The raw public reads went through TCRdb reprocessing: fastp at Q25, MiXCR clone calling, in-frame beta chains kept. Records with the same CDR3 protein are collapsed into one entry carrying the most frequent genes and DNA. V and J calls and clone size were set by TCRdb, not the authors. The sample has hundreds of thousands of distinct CDR3 sequences on record, 40% to 50% of them singletons. The ten top clones hold about a fifth of the sample.

Points the paper makes about the study in general: There was a strong correlation between observed TCR beta diversity and the percentage of naive T cells measured by flow cytometry. Observed TCR beta diversity per million T cells fell roughly linearly with age, and a significant reduction was already apparent by age around 40. Estimates of total diversity based on one million sequenced T cells were regarded as lower bounds and as underestimates. Conclusive comparison of naive and antigen-experienced compartments was prevented by the profiling of bulk unsorted PBMCs. The long-lived group showed more naive CD4+ T cells, fewer expanded clones and increased TCR diversity than the aged group, suggesting age selection. Because donor CMV infection status was unknown, age-related changes in expanded clonotypes were potentially confounded.

Deletion took 4 bases off V and 11 bases off J, with a span of 23 bases between the germline ends. The CDR3 spans 15 residues, from the cysteine through the phenylalanine. Here the CDR3 DNA is all that survives: 45 bases in frame from base 1. CDR1 SGHTA and CDR2 FQGTGA are derived from the germline V gene. As for this clonotype: The antigen this receptor binds is unknown. The input lacks base qualities; no much larger clone sits a single base away.

The donors were about 40 Caucasian individuals from Russia, aged roughly 6 to 100 years, who were systemically healthy. Each donor gave ten milliliters of peripheral blood, collected into EDTA-treated Vacutainer tubes. Ficoll-Paque density-gradient centrifugation was used to isolate PBMCs, with at least 6.5 million obtained per sample. Trizol reagent was used to extract total RNA from the PBMCs, yielding at least 5 micrograms per sample. The percentages of naive CD45RAhigh/CD27high T cells were determined by flow cytometry on a PBMC aliquot from every donor. The source material was blood. The TCR originated in a man aged 60 to 75 in good health. The chain is made from TRBV7-3 and TRBJ2-5, with no D gene named confidently. The CDR3 protein sequence reads: CASSSSNGAVNEQYF. The DNA sequence is given as TGTGCCAGCAGCTCCAGCAACGGAGCCGTGAATGAGCAGTACTTC. Where the CDR3 stops, the reference TRBV7-3 and TRBJ2-5 genes take over; the full variable domain is GAGVSQTPSNKVTEKGKYVELRCDPISGHTALYWYRQSLGQGPEFLIYFQGTGAADDSGLPNDRFFAVRPEGSVSTLKIQRTERGDSAVYLCASSSSNGAVNEQYFGPGTRLLVL.